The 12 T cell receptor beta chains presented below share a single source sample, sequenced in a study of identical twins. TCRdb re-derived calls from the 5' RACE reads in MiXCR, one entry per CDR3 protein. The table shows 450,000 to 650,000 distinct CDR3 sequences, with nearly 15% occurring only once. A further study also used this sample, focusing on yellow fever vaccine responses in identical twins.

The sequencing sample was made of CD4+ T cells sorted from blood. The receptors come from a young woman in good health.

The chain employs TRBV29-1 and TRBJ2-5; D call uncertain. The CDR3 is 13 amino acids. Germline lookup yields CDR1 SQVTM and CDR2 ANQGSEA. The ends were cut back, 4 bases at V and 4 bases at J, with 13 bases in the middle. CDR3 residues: CSVVQILGETQYF. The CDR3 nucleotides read TGCAGCGTTGTCCAGATCTTAGGAGAGACCCAGTACTTC.

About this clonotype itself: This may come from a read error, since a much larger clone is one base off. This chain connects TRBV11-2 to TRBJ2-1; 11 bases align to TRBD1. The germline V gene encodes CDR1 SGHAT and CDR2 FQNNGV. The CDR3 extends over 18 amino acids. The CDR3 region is CSSSLLGHGTGGGNEQFF. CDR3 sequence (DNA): TGTTCCAGCAGCTTACTAGGACATGGGACAGGGGGAGGTAATGAGCAGTTCTTC.

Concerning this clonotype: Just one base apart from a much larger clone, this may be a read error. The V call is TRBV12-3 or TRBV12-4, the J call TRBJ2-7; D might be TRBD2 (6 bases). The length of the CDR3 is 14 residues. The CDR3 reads CAGSLGGTHYEQYF. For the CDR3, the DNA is TGTGCCGGCAGTTTAGGCGGGACGCACTACGAGCAGTACTTC.

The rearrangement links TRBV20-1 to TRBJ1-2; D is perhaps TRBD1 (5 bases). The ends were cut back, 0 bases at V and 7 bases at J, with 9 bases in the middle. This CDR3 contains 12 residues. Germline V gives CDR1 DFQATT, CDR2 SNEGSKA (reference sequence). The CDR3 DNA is TGCAGTGCTAGAGATCCCGGGACTGGCTACACCTTC. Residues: CSARDPGTGYTF.

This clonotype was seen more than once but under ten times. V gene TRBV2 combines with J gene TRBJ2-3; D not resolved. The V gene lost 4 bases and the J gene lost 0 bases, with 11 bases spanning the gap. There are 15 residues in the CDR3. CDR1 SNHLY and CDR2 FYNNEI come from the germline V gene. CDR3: CASSGSGSSTDTQYF. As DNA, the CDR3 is TGTGCCAGCAGTGGGTCTGGATCTAGCACAGATACGCAGTATTTT.

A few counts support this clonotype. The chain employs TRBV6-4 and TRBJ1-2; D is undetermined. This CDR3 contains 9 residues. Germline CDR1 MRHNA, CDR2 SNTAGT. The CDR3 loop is CEQNYGYTF. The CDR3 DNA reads TGTGAACAAAACTATGGCTACACCTTC.

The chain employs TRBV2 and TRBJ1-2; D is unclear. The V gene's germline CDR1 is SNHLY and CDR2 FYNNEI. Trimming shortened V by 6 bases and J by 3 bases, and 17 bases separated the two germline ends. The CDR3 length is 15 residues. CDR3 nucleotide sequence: TGTGCCAGCAGCTTTTCGCACCGGGGAGACTATGGCTACACCTTC. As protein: CASSFSHRGDYGYTF.

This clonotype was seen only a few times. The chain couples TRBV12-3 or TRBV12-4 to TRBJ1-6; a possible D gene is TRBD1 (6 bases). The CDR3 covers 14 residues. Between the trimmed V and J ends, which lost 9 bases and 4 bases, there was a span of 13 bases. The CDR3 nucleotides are TGTGCCAGTCAACAGGGTGTTTATAATTCACCCCTCCACTTT. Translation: CASQQGVYNSPLHF.

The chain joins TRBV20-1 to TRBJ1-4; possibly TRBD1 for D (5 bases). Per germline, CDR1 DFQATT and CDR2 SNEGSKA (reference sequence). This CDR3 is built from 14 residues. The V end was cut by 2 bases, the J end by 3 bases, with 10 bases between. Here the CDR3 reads CSARQGGPNEKLFF. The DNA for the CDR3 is TGCAGTGCTAGACAGGGAGGACCTAATGAAAAACTGTTTTTT.

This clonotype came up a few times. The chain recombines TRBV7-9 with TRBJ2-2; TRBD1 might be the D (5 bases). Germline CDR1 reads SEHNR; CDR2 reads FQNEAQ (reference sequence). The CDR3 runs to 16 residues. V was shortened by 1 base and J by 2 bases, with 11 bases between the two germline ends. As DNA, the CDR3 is TGTGCCAGCAGCTTAGGTACAGGCATCAACACCGGGGAGCTGTTTTTT. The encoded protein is CASSLGTGINTGELFF.

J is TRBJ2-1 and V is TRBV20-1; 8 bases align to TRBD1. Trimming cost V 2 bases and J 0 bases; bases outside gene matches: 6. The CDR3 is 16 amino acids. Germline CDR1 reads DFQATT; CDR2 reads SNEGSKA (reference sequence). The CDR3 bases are TGCAGTGCTAGAATCCTCGACAGGGGCTCCTACAATGAGCAGTTCTTC. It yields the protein CSARILDRGSYNEQFF.

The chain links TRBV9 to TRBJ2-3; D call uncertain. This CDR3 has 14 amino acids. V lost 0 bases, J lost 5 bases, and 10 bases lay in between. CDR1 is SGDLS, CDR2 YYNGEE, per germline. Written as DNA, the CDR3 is TGTGCCAGCAGCGTAGATAGGTGGGGAGATACGCAGTATTTT. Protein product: CASSVDRWGDTQYF.